This T cell receptor beta chain emerged from a study of cytomegalovirus exposure and HLA in healthy donors. PCR amplification relied on 60 Vbeta primers (plus 13 Jbeta primers). Sequenced by immunoSEQ multiplex PCR; TCRdb stores in-frame clones only, minus some. Among 160,000 or so clones listed, around four fifths were seen once. Trimming removed 7 bases from V and 7 bases from J; junction bases left unmatched: 4. This CDR3 is 13 amino acids long. The germline V gene has CDR1 MNHNS and CDR2 SASEGT. The sequence derives from a male donor in good health and CMV-seronegative. This sequence joins TRBV6-1 and TRBJ1-2; 12 bases are shared with TRBD1. Sequencing used PBMCs. CDR3 sequence (DNA): TGTGCCAGCACGGGACAGGGGGCGACTGGCTACACCTTC. Residues: CASTGQGATGYTF.